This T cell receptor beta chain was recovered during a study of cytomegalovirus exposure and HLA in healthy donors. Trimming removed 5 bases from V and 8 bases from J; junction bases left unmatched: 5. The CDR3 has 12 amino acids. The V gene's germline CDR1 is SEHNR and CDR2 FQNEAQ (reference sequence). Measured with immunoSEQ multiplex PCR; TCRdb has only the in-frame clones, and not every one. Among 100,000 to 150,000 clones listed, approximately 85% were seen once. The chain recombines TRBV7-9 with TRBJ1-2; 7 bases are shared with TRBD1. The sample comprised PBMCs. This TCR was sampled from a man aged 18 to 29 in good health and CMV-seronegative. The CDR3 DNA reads TGTGCCAGCAGCGAGGACAGGACCGGCTACACCTTC. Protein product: CASSEDRTGYTF.